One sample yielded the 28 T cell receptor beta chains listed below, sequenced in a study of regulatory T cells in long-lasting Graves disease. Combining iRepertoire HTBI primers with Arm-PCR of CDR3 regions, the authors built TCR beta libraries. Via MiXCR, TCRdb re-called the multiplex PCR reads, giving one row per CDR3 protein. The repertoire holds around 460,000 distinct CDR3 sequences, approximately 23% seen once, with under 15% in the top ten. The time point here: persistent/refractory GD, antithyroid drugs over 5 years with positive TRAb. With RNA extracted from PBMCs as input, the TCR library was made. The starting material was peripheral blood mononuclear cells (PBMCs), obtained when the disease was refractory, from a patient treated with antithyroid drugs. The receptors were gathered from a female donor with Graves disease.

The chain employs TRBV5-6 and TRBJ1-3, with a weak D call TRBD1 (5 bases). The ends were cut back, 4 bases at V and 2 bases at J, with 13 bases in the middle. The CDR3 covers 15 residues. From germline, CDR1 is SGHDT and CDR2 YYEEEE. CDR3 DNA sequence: TGTGCCAGCAGCCTAGAGGGGAAGGCTGGAAACACCATATATTTT. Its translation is CASSLEGKAGNTIYF.

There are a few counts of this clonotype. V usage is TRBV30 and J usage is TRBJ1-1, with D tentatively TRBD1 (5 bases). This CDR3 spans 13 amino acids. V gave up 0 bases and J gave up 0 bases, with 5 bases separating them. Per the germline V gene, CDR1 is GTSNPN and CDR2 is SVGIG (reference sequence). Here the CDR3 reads CAWSVGVNTEAFF. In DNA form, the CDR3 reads TGTGCCTGGAGTGTAGGGGTGAACACTGAAGCTTTCTTT. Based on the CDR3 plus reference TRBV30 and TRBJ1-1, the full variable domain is SQTIHQWPATLVQPVGSPLSLECTVEGTSNPNLYWYRQAAGRGLQLLFYSVGIGQISSEVPQNLSASRPQDRQFILSSKKLLLSDSGFYLCAWSVGVNTEAFFGQGTRLTVV.

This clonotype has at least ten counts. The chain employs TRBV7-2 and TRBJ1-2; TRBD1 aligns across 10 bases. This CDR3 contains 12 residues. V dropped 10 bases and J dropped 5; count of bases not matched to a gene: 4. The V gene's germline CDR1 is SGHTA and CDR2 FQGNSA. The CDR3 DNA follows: TGTGCCATCGGACAGGGGGAATATGGCTACACCTTC. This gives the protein CAIGQGEYGYTF. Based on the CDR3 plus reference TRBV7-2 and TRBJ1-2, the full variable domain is GAGVSQSPSNKVTEKGKDVELRCDPISGHTALYWYRQSLGQGLEFLIYFQGNSAPDKSGLPSDRFSAERTGGSVSTLTIQRTQQEDSAVYLCAIGQGEYGYTFGSGTRLTVV.

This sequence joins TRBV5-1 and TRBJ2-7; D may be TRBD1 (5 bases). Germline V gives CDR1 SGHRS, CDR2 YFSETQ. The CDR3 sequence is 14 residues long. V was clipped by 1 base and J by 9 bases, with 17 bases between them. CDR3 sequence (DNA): TGCGCCAGCAGCTTGCAGGGTTCGGTCTCGGGGCAGTACTTC. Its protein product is CASSLQGSVSGQYF.

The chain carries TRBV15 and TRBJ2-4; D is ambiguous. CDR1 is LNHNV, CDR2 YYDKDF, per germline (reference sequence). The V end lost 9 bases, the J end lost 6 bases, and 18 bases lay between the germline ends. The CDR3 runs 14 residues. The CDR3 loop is CATEPRATSNIQYF. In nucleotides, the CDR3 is TGTGCCACTGAACCCCGGGCAACATCAAACATTCAGTACTTC.

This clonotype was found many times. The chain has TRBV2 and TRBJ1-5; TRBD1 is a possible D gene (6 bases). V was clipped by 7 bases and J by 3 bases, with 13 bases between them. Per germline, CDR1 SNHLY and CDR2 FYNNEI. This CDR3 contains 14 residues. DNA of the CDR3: TGTGCCAGCATAGGGGCAGGGGACAATCAGCCCCAGCATTTT. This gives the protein CASIGAGDNQPQHF.

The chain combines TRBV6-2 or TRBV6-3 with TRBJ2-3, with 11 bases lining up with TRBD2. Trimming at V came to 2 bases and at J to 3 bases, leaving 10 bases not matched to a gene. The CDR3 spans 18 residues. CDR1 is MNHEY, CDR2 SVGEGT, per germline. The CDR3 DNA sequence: TGTGCCAGCAGTTACCCCGCCATTCCTAGCGGGAGGACAGATACGCAGTATTTT. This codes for CASSYPAIPSGRTDTQYF.

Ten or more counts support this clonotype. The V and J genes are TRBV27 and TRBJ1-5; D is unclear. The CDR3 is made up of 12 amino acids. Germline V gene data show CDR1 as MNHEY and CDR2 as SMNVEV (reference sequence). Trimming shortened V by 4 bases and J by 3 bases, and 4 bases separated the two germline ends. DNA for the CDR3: TGTGCCAGCAGTTCCATCAATCAGCCCCAGCATTTT. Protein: CASSSINQPQHF.

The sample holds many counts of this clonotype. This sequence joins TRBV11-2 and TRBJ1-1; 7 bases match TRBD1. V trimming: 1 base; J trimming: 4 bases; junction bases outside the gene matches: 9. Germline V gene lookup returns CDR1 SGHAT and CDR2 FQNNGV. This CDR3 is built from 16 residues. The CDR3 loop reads CASSLVRSGGRTEAFF. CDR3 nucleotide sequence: TGTGCCAGCAGCTTAGTCCGGTCAGGGGGACGCACTGAAGCTTTCTTT.

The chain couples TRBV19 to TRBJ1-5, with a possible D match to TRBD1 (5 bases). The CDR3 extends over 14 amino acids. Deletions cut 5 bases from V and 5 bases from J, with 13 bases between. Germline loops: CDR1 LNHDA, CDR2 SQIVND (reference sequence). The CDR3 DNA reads TGTGCCAGTAGTCCCGGGACGGACCATCAGCCCCAGCATTTT. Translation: CASSPGTDHQPQHF. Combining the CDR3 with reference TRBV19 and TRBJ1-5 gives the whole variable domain DGGITQSPKYLFRKEGQNVTLSCEQNLNHDAMYWYRQDPGQGLRLIYYSQIVNDFQKGDIAEGYSVSREKKESFPLTVTSAQKNPTAFYLCASSPGTDHQPQHFGDGTRLSIL.

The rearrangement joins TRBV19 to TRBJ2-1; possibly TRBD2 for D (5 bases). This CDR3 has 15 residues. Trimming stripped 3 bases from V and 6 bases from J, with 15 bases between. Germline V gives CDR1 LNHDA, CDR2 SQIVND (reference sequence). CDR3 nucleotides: TGTGCCAGTAGTATTGTTAGCGACTCTCGCAATGAGCAGTTCTTC. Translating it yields CASSIVSDSRNEQFF.

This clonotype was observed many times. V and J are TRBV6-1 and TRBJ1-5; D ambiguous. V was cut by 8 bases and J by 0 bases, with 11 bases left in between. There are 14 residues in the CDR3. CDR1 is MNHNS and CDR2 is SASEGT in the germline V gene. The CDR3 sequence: CASAGQISNQPQHF. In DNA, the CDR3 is TGTGCCAGCGCCGGGCAGATTAGCAATCAGCCCCAGCATTTT.

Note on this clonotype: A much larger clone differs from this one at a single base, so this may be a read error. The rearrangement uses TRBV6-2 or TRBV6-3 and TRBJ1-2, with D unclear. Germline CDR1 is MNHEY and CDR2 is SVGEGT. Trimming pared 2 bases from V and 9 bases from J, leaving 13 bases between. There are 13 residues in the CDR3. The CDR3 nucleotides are TGTGCCAGCAGTTACGGCCAATACTACTGCTACACCTTC. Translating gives CASSYGQYYCYTF.

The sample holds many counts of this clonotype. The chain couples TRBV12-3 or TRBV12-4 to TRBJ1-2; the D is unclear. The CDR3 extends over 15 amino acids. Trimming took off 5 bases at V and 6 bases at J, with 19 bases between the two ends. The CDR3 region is CASSPPRSTGNGYTF. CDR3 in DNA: TGTGCCAGCAGTCCACCACGATCAACTGGGAATGGCTACACCTTC.

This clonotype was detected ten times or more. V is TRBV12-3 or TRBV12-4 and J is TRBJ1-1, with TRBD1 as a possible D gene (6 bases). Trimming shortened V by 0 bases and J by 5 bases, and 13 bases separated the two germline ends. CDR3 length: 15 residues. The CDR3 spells CASSLALTGRTEAFF. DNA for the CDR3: TGTGCCAGCAGTTTAGCGCTCACAGGGAGGACTGAAGCTTTCTTT.

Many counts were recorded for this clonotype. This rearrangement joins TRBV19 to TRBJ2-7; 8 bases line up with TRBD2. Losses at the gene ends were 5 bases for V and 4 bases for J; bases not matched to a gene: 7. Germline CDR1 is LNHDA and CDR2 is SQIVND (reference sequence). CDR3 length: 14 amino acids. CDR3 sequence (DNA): TGTGCCAGTAGTCCGGGACTAGTTGGGTACGAGCAGTACTTC. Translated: CASSPGLVGYEQYF.

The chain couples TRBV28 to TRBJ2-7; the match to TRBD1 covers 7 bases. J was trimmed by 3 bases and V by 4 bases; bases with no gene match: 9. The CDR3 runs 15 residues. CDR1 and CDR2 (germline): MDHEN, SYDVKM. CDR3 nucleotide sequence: TGTGCCAGCAGTTCCCTTGACAGGGATGACTACGAGCAGTACTTC. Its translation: CASSSLDRDDYEQYF. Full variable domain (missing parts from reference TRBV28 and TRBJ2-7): DVKVTQSSRYLVKRTGEKVFLECVQDMDHENMFWYRQDPGLGLRLIYFSYDVKMKEKGDIPEGYSVSREKKERFSLILESASTNQTSMYLCASSSLDRDDYEQYFGPGTRLTVT.

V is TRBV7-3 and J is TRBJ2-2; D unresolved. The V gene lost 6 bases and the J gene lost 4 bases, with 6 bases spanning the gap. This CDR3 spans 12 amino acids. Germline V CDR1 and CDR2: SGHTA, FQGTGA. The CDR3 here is CASRKSTGELFF. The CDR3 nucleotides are TGTGCCAGCAGGAAGAGCACCGGGGAGCTGTTTTTT.

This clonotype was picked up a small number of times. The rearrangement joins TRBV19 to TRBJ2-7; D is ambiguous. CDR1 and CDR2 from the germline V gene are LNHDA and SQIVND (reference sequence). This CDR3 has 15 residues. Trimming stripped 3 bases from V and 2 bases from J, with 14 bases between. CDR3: CASSIAGRYPYEQYF. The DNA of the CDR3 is TGTGCCAGTAGTATTGCAGGCCGATACCCCTACGAGCAGTACTTC.

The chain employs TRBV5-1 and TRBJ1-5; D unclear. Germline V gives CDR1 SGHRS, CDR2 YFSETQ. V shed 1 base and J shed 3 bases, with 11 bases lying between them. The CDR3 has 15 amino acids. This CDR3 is CASSLSGQYNQPQHF. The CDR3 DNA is TGCGCCAGCAGCTTGAGTGGGCAGTACAATCAGCCCCAGCATTTT.

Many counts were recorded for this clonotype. The CDR3 nucleotides are TGTGCCAGCAGTCAGCCGGGACCACACTACGAGCAGTACTTC. Protein sequence: CASSQPGPHYEQYF. The chain combines TRBV28 with TRBJ2-7, with D tentatively TRBD1 or TRBD2 (5 bases each). The CDR3 consists of 14 residues. The germline gives CDR1 MDHEN, CDR2 SYDVKM. The V end lost 5 bases, the J end lost 3 bases, and 14 bases lay between the germline ends.

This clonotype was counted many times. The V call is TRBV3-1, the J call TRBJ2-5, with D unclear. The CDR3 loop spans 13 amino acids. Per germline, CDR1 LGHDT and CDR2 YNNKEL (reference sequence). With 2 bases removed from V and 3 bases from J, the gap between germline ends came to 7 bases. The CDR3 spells CASSQRTKETQYF. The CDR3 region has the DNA TGTGCCAGCAGCCAACGGACCAAAGAGACCCAGTACTTC.

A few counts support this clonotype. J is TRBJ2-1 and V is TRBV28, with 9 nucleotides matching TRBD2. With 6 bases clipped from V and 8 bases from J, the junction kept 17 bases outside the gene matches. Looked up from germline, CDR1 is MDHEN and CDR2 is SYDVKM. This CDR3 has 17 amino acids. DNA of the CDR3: TGTGCCAGCAGGCCCACCACGACTAGCGGTATTACCGATGAGCAGTTCTTC. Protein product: CASRPTTTSGITDEQFF.

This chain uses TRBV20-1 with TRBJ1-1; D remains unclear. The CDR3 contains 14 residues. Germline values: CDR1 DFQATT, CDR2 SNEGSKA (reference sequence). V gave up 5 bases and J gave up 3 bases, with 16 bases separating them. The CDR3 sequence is CSAVKQPMDTEAFF. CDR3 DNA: TGCAGTGCTGTAAAACAACCTATGGACACTGAAGCTTTCTTT.

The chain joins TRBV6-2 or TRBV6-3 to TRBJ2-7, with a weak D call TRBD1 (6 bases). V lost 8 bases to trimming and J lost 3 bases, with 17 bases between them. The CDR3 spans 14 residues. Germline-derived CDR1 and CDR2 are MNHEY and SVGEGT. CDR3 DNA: TGTGCCAGCCCTTCTCCCGGGACAAACTACGAGCAGTACTTC. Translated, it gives CASPSPGTNYEQYF.

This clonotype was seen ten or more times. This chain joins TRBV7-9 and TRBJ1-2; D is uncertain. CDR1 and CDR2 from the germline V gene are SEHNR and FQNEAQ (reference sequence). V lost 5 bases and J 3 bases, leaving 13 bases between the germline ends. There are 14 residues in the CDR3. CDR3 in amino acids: CASSPSTSYYGYTF. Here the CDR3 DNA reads TGTGCCAGCAGCCCCTCAACTTCGTACTATGGCTACACCTTC.

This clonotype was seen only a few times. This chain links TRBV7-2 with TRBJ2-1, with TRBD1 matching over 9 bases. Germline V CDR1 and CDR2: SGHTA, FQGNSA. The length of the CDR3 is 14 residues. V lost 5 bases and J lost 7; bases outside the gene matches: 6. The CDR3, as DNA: TGTGCCAGCAGCCGCCGGACAGGGGTAAATGAGCAGTTCTTC. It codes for CASSRRTGVNEQFF. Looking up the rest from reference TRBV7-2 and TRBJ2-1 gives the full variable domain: GAGVSQSPSNKVTEKGKDVELRCDPISGHTALYWYRQSLGQGLEFLIYFQGNSAPDKSGLPSDRFSAERTGGSVSTLTIQRTQQEDSAVYLCASSRRTGVNEQFFGPGTRLTVL.

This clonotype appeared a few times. The CDR3 bases are TGTGCCAGCAGCCAAGAAACCGGGACCGGGAAGGAAAAACTGTTTTTT. Translation: CASSQETGTGKEKLFF. The genes are TRBV14 and TRBJ1-4; weak D call: TRBD1 (5 bases). Trimming shortened V by 0 bases and J by 8 bases, and 16 bases separated the two germline ends. This CDR3 contains 16 residues. CDR1 and CDR2 (germline): SGHDN, FVKESK.